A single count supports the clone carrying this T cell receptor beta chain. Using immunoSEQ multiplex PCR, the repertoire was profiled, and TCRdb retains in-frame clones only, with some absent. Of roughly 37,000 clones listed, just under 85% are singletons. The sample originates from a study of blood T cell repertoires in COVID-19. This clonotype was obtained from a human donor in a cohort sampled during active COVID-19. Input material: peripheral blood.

CDR3: CASRRLAGNTDTQYF. CDR3 nucleotides: TGCGCCAGCAGACGTCTAGCGGGGAACACAGATACGCAGTATTTT. The chain combines TRBV5-1 with TRBJ2-3, with TRBD2 matching 9 bases. V was clipped by 5 bases and J by 2 bases; unmatched bases: 6. The CDR3 runs 15 residues. The germline V gene encodes CDR1 SGHRS and CDR2 YFSETQ. Using reference TRBV5-1 and TRBJ2-3 for the parts outside the CDR3, the full variable domain is KAGVTQTPRYLIKTRGQQVTLSCSPISGHRSVSWYQQTPGQGLQFLFEYFSETQRNKGNFPGRFSGRQFSNSRSEMNVSTLELGDSALYLCASRRLAGNTDTQYFGPGTRLTVL.